Here is one T cell receptor beta chain with its context. Alopecia areata patients had lesional scalp punch biopsies and peripheral blood taken from them. These data originate in a study of CD8+ T cells in alopecia areata. In the study overall: Among treated patients, oral tofacitinib was administered at 5 to 10 mg twice daily.

cDNA serving as the sequencing template came from extracted, reverse transcribed RNA. TCRdb's copy holds only in-frame clones and misses some; the assay was immunoSEQ multiplex PCR. The table includes roughly 59,000 clones, approximately 43% detected once. V gave up 2 bases and J gave up 1 base, with 16 bases separating them. Germline CDR1 MNHEY, CDR2 SMNVEV (reference sequence). The CDR3 covers 17 residues. The gene calls are TRBV27 and TRBJ2-3; no clear D gene. The specimen was CD8+ T cells sorted from blood, collected at week 0. The clonotype originates from a human donor with alopecia areata. The CDR3 DNA reads as TGTGCCAGCAGTTTACCCGGTCTGCTAAGAGGCACAGATACGCAGTATTTT. Residues: CASSLPGLLRGTDTQYF.